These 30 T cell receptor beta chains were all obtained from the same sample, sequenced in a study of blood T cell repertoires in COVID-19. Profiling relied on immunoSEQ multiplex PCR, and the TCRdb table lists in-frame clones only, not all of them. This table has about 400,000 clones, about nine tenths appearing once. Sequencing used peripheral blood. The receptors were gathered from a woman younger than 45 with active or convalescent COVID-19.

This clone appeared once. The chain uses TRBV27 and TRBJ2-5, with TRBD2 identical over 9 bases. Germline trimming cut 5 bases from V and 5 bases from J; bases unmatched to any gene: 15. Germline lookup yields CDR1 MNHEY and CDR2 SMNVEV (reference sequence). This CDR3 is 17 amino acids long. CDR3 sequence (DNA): TGTGCCAGCAGTCCCTACGGACTTAGCGGGGGTCCGGAGACCCAGTACTTC. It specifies CASSPYGLSGGPETQYF.

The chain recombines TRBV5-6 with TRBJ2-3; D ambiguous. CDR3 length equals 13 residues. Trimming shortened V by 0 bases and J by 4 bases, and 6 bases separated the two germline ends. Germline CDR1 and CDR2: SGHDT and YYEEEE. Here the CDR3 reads CASSLDLADTQYF. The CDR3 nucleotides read TGTGCCAGCAGCTTGGATCTAGCAGATACGCAGTATTTT.

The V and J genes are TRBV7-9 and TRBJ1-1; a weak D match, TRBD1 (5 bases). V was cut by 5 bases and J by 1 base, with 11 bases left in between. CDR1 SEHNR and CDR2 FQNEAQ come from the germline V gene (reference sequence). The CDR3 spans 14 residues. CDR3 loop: CASSPSRANTEAFF. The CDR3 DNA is TGTGCCAGCAGCCCATCCAGGGCGAACACTGAAGCTTTCTTT.

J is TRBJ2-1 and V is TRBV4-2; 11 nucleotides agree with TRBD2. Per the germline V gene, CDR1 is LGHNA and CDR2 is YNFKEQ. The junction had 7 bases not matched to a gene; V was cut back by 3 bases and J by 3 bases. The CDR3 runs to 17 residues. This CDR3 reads CASSQTGLAGGYNEQFF. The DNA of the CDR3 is TGTGCCAGCAGCCAGACCGGCCTAGCGGGAGGCTACAATGAGCAGTTCTTC.

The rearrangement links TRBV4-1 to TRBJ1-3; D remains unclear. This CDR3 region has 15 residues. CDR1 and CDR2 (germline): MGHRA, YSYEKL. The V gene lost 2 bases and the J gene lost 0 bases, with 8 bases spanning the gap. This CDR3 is CASSQTQASGNTIYF. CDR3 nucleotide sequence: TGCGCCAGCAGCCAAACCCAGGCCTCTGGAAACACCATATATTTT.

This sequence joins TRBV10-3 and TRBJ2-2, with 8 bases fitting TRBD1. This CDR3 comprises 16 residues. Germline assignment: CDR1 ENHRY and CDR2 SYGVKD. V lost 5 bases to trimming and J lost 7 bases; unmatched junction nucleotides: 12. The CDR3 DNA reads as TGTGCCATCAGTTTTCTCCCGGACAGGGCCGACGGGGAGCTGTTTTTT. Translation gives CAISFLPDRADGELFF.

CDR3 loop: CASSTRTGYDYGYTF. The CDR3 coding sequence is TGCGCCAGCAGCACCAGGACAGGGTATGACTATGGCTACACCTTC. The rearrangement joins TRBV5-1 to TRBJ1-2, with 8 bases aligning to TRBD1. The germline CDR1 and CDR2 sequences are SGHRS and YFSETQ. The CDR3 has 15 residues. J was trimmed by 3 bases and V by 4 bases; bases with no gene match: 8.

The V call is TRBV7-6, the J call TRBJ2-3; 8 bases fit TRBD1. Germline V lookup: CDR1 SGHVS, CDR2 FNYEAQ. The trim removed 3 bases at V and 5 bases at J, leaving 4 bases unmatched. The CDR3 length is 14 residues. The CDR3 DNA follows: TGTGCCAGCAGCTTGGGCAGGGGGCTAGATACGCAGTATTTT. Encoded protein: CASSLGRGLDTQYF.

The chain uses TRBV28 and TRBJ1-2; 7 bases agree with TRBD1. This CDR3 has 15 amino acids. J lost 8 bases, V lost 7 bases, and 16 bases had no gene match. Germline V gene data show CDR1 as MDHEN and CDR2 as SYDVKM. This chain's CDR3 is CASTLGGQSPGGYTF. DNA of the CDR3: TGTGCCAGCACCCTGGGGGGACAGAGCCCGGGGGGCTACACCTTC.

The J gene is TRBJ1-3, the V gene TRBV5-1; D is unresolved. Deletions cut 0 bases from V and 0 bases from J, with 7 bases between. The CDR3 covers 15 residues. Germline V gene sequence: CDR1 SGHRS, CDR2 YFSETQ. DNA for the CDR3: TGCGCCAGCAGCTTGGGTCCAGGCTCTGGAAACACCATATATTTT. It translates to CASSLGPGSGNTIYF.

The DNA of the CDR3 is TGTGCCAGCAGCCCTTACCCCGGCGGGTTAGCCTACGAGCAGTACTTC. As protein: CASSPYPGGLAYEQYF. The chain links TRBV27 to TRBJ2-7; a possible D gene is TRBD2 (5 bases). The CDR3 sequence is 16 residues long. Germline V gene data show CDR1 as MNHEY and CDR2 as SMNVEV (reference sequence). The ends were cut back, 6 bases at V and 2 bases at J, with 20 bases in the middle.

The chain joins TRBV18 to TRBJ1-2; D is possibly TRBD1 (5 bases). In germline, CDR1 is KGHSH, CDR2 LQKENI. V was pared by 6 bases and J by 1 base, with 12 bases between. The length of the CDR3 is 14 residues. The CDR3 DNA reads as TGTGCCAGCTCTACCGGGGGGTTTAACTATGGCTACACCTTC. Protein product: CASSTGGFNYGYTF.

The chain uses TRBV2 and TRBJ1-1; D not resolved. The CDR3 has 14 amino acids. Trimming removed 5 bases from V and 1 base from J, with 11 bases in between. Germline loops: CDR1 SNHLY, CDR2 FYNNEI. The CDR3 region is CASSFSGGNTEAFF. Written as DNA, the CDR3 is TGTGCCAGCAGTTTTTCCGGTGGGAACACTGAAGCTTTCTTT.

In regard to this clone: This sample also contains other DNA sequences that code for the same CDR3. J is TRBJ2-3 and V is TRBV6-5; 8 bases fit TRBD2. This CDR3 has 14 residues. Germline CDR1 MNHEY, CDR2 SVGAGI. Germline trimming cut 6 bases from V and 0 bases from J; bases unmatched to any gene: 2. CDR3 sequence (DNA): TGTGCCAGCAGATTAGCGGGAAGCACAGATACGCAGTATTTT. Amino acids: CASRLAGSTDTQYF.

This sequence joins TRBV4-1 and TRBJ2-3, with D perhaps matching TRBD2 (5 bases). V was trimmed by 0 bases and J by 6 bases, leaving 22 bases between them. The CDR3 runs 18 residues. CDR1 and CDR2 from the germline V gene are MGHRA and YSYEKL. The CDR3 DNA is TGCGCCAGCAGCCAAGAAAGGGAACGGGATCGGGGTTTGGATACGCAGTATTTT. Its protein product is CASSQERERDRGLDTQYF.

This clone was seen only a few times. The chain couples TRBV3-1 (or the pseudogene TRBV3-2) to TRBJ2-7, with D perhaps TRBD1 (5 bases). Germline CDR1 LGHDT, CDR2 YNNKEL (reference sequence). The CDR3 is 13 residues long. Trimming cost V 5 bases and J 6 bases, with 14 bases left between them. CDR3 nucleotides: TGTGCCAGCAGCTACATTTCCACAGGCGAGCAGTACTTC. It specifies CASSYISTGEQYF.

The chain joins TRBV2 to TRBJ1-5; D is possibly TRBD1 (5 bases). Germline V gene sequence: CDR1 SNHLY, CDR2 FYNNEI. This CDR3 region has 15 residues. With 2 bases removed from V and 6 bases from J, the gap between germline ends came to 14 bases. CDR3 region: CASSERQGGSQPQHF. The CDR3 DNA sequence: TGTGCCAGCAGTGAAAGGCAGGGAGGGAGTCAGCCCCAGCATTTT.

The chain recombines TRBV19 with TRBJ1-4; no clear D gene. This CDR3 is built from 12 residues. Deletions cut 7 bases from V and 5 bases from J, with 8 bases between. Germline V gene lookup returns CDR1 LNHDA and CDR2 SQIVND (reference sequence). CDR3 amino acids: CASIGKNEKLFF. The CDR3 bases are TGTGCCAGTATCGGGAAAAATGAAAAACTGTTTTTT.

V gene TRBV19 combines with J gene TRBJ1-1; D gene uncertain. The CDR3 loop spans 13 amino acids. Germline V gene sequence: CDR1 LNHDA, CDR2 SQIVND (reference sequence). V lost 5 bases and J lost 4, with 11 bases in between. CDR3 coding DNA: TGTGCCAGTAGTGGGCCAGGCCTCACTGAAGCTTTCTTT. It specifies CASSGPGLTEAFF.

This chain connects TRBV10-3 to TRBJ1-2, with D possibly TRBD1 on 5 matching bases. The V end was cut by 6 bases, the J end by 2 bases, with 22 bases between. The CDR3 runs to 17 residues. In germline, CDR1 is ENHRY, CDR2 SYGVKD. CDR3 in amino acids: CAIRDPVSRQTNYGYTF. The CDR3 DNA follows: TGTGCCATCAGAGACCCCGTTTCGAGACAGACCAACTATGGCTACACCTTC.

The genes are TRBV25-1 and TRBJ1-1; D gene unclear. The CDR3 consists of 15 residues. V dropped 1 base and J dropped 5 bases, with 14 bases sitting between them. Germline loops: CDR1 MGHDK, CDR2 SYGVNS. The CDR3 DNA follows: TGTGCCAGCAGTGAATTTGAAGGGAGGAGGACTGAAGCTTTCTTT. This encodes CASSEFEGRRTEAFF.

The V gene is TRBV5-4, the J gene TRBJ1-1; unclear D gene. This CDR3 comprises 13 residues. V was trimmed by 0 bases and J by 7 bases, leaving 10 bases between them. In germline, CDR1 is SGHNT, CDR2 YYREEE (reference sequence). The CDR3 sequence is CASSLGYSDEAFF. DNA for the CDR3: TGTGCCAGCAGCTTGGGGTACAGTGATGAAGCTTTCTTT.

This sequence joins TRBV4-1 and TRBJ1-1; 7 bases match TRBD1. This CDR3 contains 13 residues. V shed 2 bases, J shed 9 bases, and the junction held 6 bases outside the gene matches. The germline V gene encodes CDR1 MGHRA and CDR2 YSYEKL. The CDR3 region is CASSQSQGLKAFF. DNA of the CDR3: TGCGCCAGCAGCCAATCACAGGGGCTCAAAGCTTTCTTT.

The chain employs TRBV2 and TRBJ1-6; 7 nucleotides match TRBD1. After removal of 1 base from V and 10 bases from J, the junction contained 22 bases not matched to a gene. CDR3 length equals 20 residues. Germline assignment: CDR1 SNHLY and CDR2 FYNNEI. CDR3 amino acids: CASSEGQGRRENALGSPLHF. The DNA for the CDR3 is TGTGCCAGCAGTGAAGGACAGGGAAGAAGGGAGAACGCTCTAGGGTCACCCCTCCACTTT.

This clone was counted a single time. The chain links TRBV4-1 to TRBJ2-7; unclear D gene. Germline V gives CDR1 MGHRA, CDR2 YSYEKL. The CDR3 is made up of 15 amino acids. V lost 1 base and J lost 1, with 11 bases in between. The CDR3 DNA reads TGCGCCAGCAGCCAAGGCTACCCCCCATCCTACGAGCAGTACTTC. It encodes CASSQGYPPSYEQYF.

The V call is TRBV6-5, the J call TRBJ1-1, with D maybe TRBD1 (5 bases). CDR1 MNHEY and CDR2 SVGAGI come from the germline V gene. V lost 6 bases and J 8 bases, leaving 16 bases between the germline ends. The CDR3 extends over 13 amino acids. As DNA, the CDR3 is TGTGCCAGCAGGTCCTCATTCGGGGGAGAAGCTTTCTTT. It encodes CASRSSFGGEAFF.

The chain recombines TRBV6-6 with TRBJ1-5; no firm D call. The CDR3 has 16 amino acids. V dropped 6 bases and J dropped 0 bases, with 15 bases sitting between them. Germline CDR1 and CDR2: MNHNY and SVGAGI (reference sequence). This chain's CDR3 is CASSKTGRDSNQPQHF. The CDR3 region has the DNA TGTGCCAGCAGCAAAACGGGAAGGGATAGCAATCAGCCCCAGCATTTT.

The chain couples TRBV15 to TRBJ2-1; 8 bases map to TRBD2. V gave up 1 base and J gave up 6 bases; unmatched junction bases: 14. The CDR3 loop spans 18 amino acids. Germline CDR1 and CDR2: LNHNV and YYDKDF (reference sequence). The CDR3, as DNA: TGTGCCACCAGCAGAGGGGGGTCGCCGGGAGGGCCTGGCAATGAGCAGTTCTTC. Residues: CATSRGGSPGGPGNEQFF.

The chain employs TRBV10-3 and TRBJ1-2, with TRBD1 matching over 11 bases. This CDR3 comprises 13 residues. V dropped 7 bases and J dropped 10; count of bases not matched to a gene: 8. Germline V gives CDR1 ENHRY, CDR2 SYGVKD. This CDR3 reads CAITGTGGDVYTF. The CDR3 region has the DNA TGTGCCATCACCGGGACAGGGGGTGATGTCTACACCTTC.

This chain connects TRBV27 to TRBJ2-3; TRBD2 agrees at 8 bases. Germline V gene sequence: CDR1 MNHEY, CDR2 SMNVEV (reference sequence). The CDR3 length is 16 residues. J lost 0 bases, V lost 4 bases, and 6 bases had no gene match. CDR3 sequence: CASSSTQRESTDTQYF. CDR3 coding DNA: TGTGCCAGCAGTTCCACCCAGCGGGAGAGCACAGATACGCAGTATTTT.